Each of the 3 T cell receptor beta chains below was sequenced from the same sample in a study of T cells in Graves' hyperthyroidism and ophthalmopathy. What was amplified from RNA transcripts were TCR beta CDR3 regions. First-round RT-PCR with HTBI primers amplified the TCR CDR3 region. MiXCR was run by TCRdb on the multiplex PCR reads, yielding one entry per CDR3 protein. The sample includes more than 300,000 distinct CDR3 sequences, less than 15% of them seen just once. Sequences were obtained from blood. Receptors originate from a young woman with Graves' hyperthyroidism.

On this clonotype itself: An end of the junction does not agree with germline; a read error may underlie this. The CDR3 spells CASSLSRLYNEQFF. The CDR3 DNA is TGTGCCAGCAGTCTATCCCGACTATACAATGAGCAGTTCTTC. The chain couples TRBV27 to TRBJ2-1, with D possibly matching TRBD2 (5 bases). CDR1 and CDR2 from the germline V gene are MNHEY and SMNVEV (reference sequence). The CDR3 extends over 14 amino acids.

This clonotype has a single count. A much bigger clone sits one base away, suggesting this may be a read error. This chain links TRBV7-9 with TRBJ2-1; perhaps TRBD1 as D (6 bases). The CDR3 has 15 residues. The germline CDR1 and CDR2 sequences are SEHNR and FQNEAQ (reference sequence). Here the CDR3 DNA reads TGTACCAGCAGGGGAGAAAGAAGTAGCCCCAATGAGCAGTTCTTC. This sequence encodes CTSRGERSSPNEQFF.

This chain connects TRBV7-2 to TRBJ2-1; the D gene is possibly TRBD2 (6 bases). The germline V and J ends were trimmed by 3 bases and 3 bases, with 15 bases remaining between them. The CDR3 consists of 16 residues. The germline V gene encodes CDR1 SGHTA and CDR2 FQGNSA. CDR3 sequence: CASSLGRDLYYNEQFF. The CDR3 DNA follows: TGTGCCAGCAGCTTGGGCCGGGACTTATACTACAATGAGCAGTTCTTC.